One and the same sample provided the 23 T cell receptor beta chains below, sequenced in a study of beta chain features in type 1 diabetes. Study-level findings and limits: Type 1 diabetes patients had moderately but significantly shorter TCRB CDR3s in all four CD4+ subsets.

These receptors' antigens are unknown. The entirety of the isolated RNA underwent reverse transcription, so expressed TCRB transcripts were sequenced. Profiled with immunoSEQ multiplex PCR; TCRdb holds only in-frame clones, not every one. The sample includes about 260,000 clones, roughly 21% of them seen just once. The sample was naive CD4+ T cells from blood. The receptors stem from a woman aged 40 to 50 with type 1 diabetes.

The rearrangement uses TRBV19 and TRBJ1-1, with 7 bases aligning to TRBD1. The V gene end was trimmed by 5 bases and the J gene end by 1 base; junction bases not matched to a gene: 4. The CDR3 has 14 amino acids. Looked up from germline, CDR1 is LNHDA and CDR2 is SQIVND (reference sequence). CDR3 nucleotides: TGTGCCAGTAGTTCCCAGGGGGGGAACACTGAAGCTTTCTTT. Its protein product is CASSSQGGNTEAFF.

This clone is a singleton in its sample. The chain recombines TRBV7-8 with TRBJ2-1, with 8 bases identical to TRBD2. Germline V gives CDR1 SGHVS, CDR2 FQNEAQ. The V segment lost 3 bases and the J segment 5 bases; nucleotides outside the gene matches: 3. This CDR3 spans 14 amino acids. The CDR3 region has the DNA TGTGCCAGCAGCTTCATGACTAGCGACAATGAGCAGTTCTTC. Its translation: CASSFMTSDNEQFF. Complete variable domain (other parts from reference TRBV7-8 and TRBJ2-1): GAGVSQSPRYKVAKRGQDVALRCDPISGHVSLFWYQQALGQGPEFLTYFQNEAQLDKSGLPSDRFFAERPEGSVSTLKIQRTQQEDSAVYLCASSFMTSDNEQFFGPGTRLTVL.

This rearrangement joins TRBV29-1 to TRBJ1-1; 7 nucleotides align to TRBD1. The CDR3 totals 12 residues. Trimming at V came to 7 bases and at J to 5 bases, leaving 7 bases not matched to a gene. Germline values: CDR1 SQVTM, CDR2 ANQGSEA. The CDR3 protein is CSALTGKTEAFF. The CDR3 DNA reads TGCAGCGCCCTGACAGGGAAAACTGAAGCTTTCTTT.

There are a few counts of this clone. The chain has TRBV9 and TRBJ1-3; the match to TRBD1 covers 7 bases. This CDR3 has 14 residues. Germline CDR1 reads SGDLS; CDR2 reads YYNGEE. J lost 0 bases, V lost 7 bases, and 4 bases had no gene match. The CDR3 is CASGQDSSGNTIYF. DNA for the CDR3: TGTGCCAGCGGACAGGATTCCTCTGGAAACACCATATATTTT.

The J gene is TRBJ1-4, the V gene TRBV5-8; 11 nucleotides agree with TRBD1. V lost 4 bases and J lost 7; bases outside the gene matches: 12. The CDR3 spans 17 residues. The germline V gene encodes CDR1 SGHTS and CDR2 YDEGEE. CDR3 loop: CASSGGTGGRLGEKLFF. CDR3 DNA: TGTGCCAGCAGCGGCGGGACAGGGGGAAGGTTGGGTGAAAAACTGTTTTTT.

This chain connects TRBV11-2 to TRBJ2-1, with 8 bases that match TRBD2. CDR3 length: 15 amino acids. V lost 5 bases, J lost 4 bases, and 7 bases stayed unmatched. CDR1 is SGHAT, CDR2 FQNNGV, per germline. The CDR3 protein is CASSPGLGKYNEQFF. The CDR3 bases are TGTGCCAGCAGCCCGGGACTAGGGAAATACAATGAGCAGTTCTTC.

The rearrangement uses TRBV6-5 and TRBJ2-7; 9 bases are shared with TRBD1. V lost 4 bases and J lost 6; bases outside the gene matches: 10. The CDR3 is 15 residues long. CDR1 MNHEY and CDR2 SVGAGI come from the germline V gene. The DNA for the CDR3 is TGTGCCAGCAGTTTGACCGGGACAGGGACCAGCGAGCAGTACTTC. It translates to CASSLTGTGTSEQYF.

This chain links TRBV11-2 with TRBJ1-1; unclear D gene. CDR1 and CDR2 from the germline V gene are SGHAT and FQNNGV. The length of the CDR3 is 16 residues. With 3 bases removed from V and 5 bases from J, the gap between germline ends came to 19 bases. In DNA form, the CDR3 reads TGTGCCAGCAGCTTTCAACGGGCCTCGGGCGGGACTGAAGCTTTCTTT. Its protein product is CASSFQRASGGTEAFF.

The V call is TRBV9, the J call TRBJ2-2; 8 nucleotides agree with TRBD2. The ends lost 2 bases at V and 7 bases at J; junction bases unmatched: 13. The V gene's germline CDR1 is SGDLS and CDR2 YYNGEE. CDR3 length: 17 amino acids. CDR3 protein: CASSVLPRGAIDGELFF. CDR3 bases: TGTGCCAGCAGCGTCCTGCCGCGGGGGGCCATCGACGGGGAGCTGTTTTTT. Combining the CDR3 with reference TRBV9 and TRBJ2-2 gives the whole variable domain DSGVTQTPKHLITATGQRVTLRCSPRSGDLSVYWYQQSLDQGLQFLIQYYNGEERAKGNILERFSAQQFPDLHSELNLSSLELGDSALYFCASSVLPRGAIDGELFFGEGSRLTVL.

The chain is built from TRBV4-1 and TRBJ2-7, with 7 positions matching TRBD2. V dropped 1 base and J dropped 7; count of bases not matched to a gene: 10. Germline V lookup: CDR1 MGHRA, CDR2 YSYEKL. The CDR3 extends over 15 amino acids. DNA of the CDR3: TGCGCCAGCAGCCAAGCAATCGCGGGAGTTAGGGAGCAGTACTTC. This sequence encodes CASSQAIAGVREQYF.

The genes are TRBV15 and TRBJ1-2, with D unresolved. Germline assignment: CDR1 LNHNV and CDR2 YYDKDF (reference sequence). V was shortened by 0 bases and J by 5 bases, with 4 bases between the two germline ends. The CDR3 totals 12 residues. The CDR3 DNA follows: TGTGCCACCAGCAGAGAACGGTATGGCTACACCTTC. This sequence encodes CATSRERYGYTF.

This clone showed up just a few times. The chain joins TRBV30 to TRBJ2-7; D remains ambiguous. The germline V gene encodes CDR1 GTSNPN and CDR2 SVGIG (reference sequence). V lost 2 bases to trimming and J lost 0 bases, with 2 bases between them. CDR3 length: 11 residues. CDR3 residues: CAWSLSYEQYF. As DNA, the CDR3 is TGTGCCTGGAGTCTCTCCTACGAGCAGTACTTC.

CDR3 bases: TGTGCCAGCAGGCACCAGCCAGGGGGACAGACCTACGAGCAGTACTTC. Translation: CASRHQPGGQTYEQYF. The chain recombines TRBV27 with TRBJ2-7; 7 positions agree with TRBD1. CDR3 size: 16 residues. Trimming took 6 bases from V and 2 from J; bases not matched to a gene: 13. CDR1 and CDR2 from the germline V gene are MNHEY and SMNVEV (reference sequence).

This clone showed up just a few times. The V call is TRBV20-1, the J call TRBJ2-7; D is possibly TRBD1 (5 bases). Germline-derived CDR1 and CDR2 are DFQATT and SNEGSKA (reference sequence). The CDR3 totals 11 residues. For the CDR3, the DNA is TGCAGGGCTGACAGTTCCTACGAGCAGTACTTC. This translates into CRADSSYEQYF.

The genes are TRBV5-1 and TRBJ1-2; a weak D match, TRBD1 (6 bases). V lost 3 bases and J 5 bases, leaving 14 bases between the germline ends. This CDR3 comprises 14 residues. CDR1 is SGHRS, CDR2 YFSETQ, per germline. For the CDR3, the DNA is TGCGCCAGCAGCTCTGGACGGACAGCTTATGGCTACACCTTC. Translating it yields CASSSGRTAYGYTF. Full variable domain (rest looked up from reference TRBV5-1 and TRBJ1-2): KAGVTQTPRYLIKTRGQQVTLSCSPISGHRSVSWYQQTPGQGLQFLFEYFSETQRNKGNFPGRFSGRQFSNSRSEMNVSTLELGDSALYLCASSSGRTAYGYTFGSGTRLTVV.

The chain combines TRBV6-5 with TRBJ2-1; D may be TRBD2 (5 bases). Germline V gene sequence: CDR1 MNHEY, CDR2 SVGAGI. This CDR3 is built from 14 residues. Deletions cut 0 bases from V and 9 bases from J, with 12 bases between. The CDR3 coding sequence is TGTGCCAGCAGTTACTCGAAGGGTGGAGGTGAGCAGTTCTTC. Its protein product is CASSYSKGGGEQFF.

The chain is built from TRBV11-2 and TRBJ2-7; TRBD2 matches 9 bases. With V trimmed by 0 bases and J by 3 bases, 3 bases remained unmatched. Germline CDR1 is SGHAT and CDR2 is FQNNGV. There are 15 residues in the CDR3. In DNA, the CDR3 is TGTGCCAGCAGCTTAGAGCGGGGGGGCGTCTACGAGCAGTACTTC. Translation gives CASSLERGGVYEQYF.

This clone was counted a few times. The gene calls are TRBV5-1 and TRBJ2-3; perhaps TRBD1 as D (5 bases). Trimming stripped 0 bases from V and 4 bases from J, with 12 bases between. The CDR3 is made up of 15 amino acids. Germline loops: CDR1 SGHRS, CDR2 YFSETQ. The CDR3 spells CASSLGSRVPDTQYF. In DNA form, the CDR3 reads TGCGCCAGCAGCTTGGGCTCCAGGGTTCCAGATACGCAGTATTTT.

The CDR3 is CASTYHEAFF. In DNA, the CDR3 is TGTGCCAGCACCTATCACGAAGCTTTCTTT. The J gene is TRBJ1-1, the V gene TRBV21-1. TRBV21-1 is a known pseudogene. The CDR3 runs 10 residues.

This sequence joins TRBV7-3 and TRBJ2-7; 11 bases fit TRBD2. J gave up 2 bases and V 5 bases, and 5 bases lay outside the gene matches. CDR1 and CDR2 (germline): SGHTA, FQGTGA. The CDR3 consists of 15 residues. The CDR3 protein is CASSPGLAATYEQYF. In nucleotides, the CDR3 is TGTGCCAGCAGCCCGGGACTAGCGGCAACCTACGAGCAGTACTTC.

This clone occurred once. The rearrangement uses TRBV7-3 and TRBJ2-7, with 9 bases lining up with TRBD1. Germline V lookup: CDR1 SGHTA, CDR2 FQGTGA. The CDR3 is made up of 13 amino acids. V shed 8 bases and J 5 bases; nucleotides not matched to a gene: 7. CDR3 protein: CASASGQGHEQYF. DNA for the CDR3: TGTGCCAGCGCGAGTGGACAGGGGCACGAGCAGTACTTC.

This chain joins TRBV9 and TRBJ2-3; D gene unclear. The CDR3 totals 15 residues. CDR1 is SGDLS and CDR2 is YYNGEE in the germline V gene. Between the trimmed V and J ends, which lost 6 bases and 0 bases, there was a span of 14 bases. CDR3 coding DNA: TGTGCCAGCACCCTACAGCAAACTAGCACAGATACGCAGTATTTT. The encoded protein is CASTLQQTSTDTQYF.

The V gene is TRBV4-1, the J gene TRBJ2-3, with D unclear. CDR3 length: 14 amino acids. V was cut by 4 bases and J by 1 base, with 9 bases left in between. CDR1 and CDR2 (germline): MGHRA, YSYEKL. The CDR3 is CASSPPRGTDTQYF. The CDR3 nucleotides read TGCGCCAGCAGCCCGCCCCGAGGCACAGATACGCAGTATTTT.